The TCR beta chain described here comes from a study of T cells in women clearing cervical HPV infection. About the study: Control women cleared a single incident HPV16 infection within 12 months. Controls gave blood once infection was undetectable; cases at lesion identification.

The method was immunoSEQ multiplex PCR; TCRdb's version includes in-frame clones alone and lacks a portion of them. This sample's clone table lists under 50,000 clones. Comments on this clone: The read ends 3 residues before the CDR3 terminus; that terminus is restored from the germline J gene.

All participants had a single incident cervical HPV16 infection, and prevalent HPV16 infections were excluded. Germline values: CDR1 SGHTA, CDR2 FQGNSA. V lost 0 bases, J lost 6 bases, and 8 bases stayed unmatched. The length of the CDR3 is 16 residues. Material for sequencing was blood buffy coat. The receptor's source is a woman between 18 and 69 years old with a cervical HPV16 infection that either progressed to CIN3+ or cleared (not recorded which). The rearrangement uses TRBV7-2 and TRBJ2-3; 8 bases align to TRBD1. CDR3 bases read: TGTGCCAGCAGCTTAGCAAGGCCAGGGGGCGCGGATACG. Encoded protein: CASSLARPGGADT. The whole CDR3 reads CASSLARPGGADTQYF.